Reported below is one TCR beta chain. The germline CDR1 and CDR2 sequences are SGHRS and YFSETQ. V lost 4 bases and J 4 bases, leaving 17 bases between the germline ends. This CDR3 is built from 15 residues. The sample belongs to a study of shared clonotypes between healthy human individuals. The data were produced by immunoSEQ multiplex PCR, yet TCRdb's version contains in-frame clones alone and is incomplete. The sample lists about 490,000 clones; 76% were seen once. This chain uses TRBV5-1 with TRBJ2-5; no clear D. This clonotype was sampled from a woman in her forties in good health. Some clones in this sample may be carry-over from other donors' samples. Sample: PBMCs. This CDR3 is CASSPNPSSGETQYF. CDR3 in DNA: TGCGCCAGCAGCCCGAATCCTTCCTCTGGAGAGACCCAGTACTTC.